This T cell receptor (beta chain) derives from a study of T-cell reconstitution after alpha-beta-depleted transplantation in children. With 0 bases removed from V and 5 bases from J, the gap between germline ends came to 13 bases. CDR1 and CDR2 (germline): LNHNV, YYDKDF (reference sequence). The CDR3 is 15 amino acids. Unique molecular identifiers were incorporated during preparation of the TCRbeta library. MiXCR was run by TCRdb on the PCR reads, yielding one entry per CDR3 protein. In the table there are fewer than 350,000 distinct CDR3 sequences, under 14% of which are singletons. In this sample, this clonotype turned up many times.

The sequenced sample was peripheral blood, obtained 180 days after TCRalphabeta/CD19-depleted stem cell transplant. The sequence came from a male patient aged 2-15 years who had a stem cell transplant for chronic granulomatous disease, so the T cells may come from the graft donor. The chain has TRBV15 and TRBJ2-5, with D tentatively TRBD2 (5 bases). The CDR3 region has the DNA TGTGCCACCAGCAGAGATCCGGCTAGCAGTGAGACCCAGTACTTC. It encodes CATSRDPASSETQYF.